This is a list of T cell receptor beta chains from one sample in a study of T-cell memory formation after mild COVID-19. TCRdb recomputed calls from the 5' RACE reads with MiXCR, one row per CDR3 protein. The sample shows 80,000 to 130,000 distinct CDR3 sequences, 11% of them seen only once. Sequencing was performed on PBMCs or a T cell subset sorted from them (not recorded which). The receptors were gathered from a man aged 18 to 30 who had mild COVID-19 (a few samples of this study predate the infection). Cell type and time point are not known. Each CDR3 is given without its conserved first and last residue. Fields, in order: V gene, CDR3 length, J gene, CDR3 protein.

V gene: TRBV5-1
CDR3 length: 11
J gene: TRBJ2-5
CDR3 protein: ASSFRGRETQY

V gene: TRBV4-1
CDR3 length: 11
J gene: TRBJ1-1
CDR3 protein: ASNEQGNTEAF

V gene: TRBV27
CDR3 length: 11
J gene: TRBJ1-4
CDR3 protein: ASSSEGGEKLF

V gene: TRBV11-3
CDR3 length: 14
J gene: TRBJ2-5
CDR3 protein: ASSSRTSGGSGTQY

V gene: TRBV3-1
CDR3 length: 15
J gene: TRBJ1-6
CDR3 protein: ASSQASGGQGYSPLH

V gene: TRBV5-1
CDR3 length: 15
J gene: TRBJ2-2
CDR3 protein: ASSSPRTGPNTGELF

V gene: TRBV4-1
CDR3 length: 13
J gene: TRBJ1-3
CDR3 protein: ASSQDGGFRNTIY

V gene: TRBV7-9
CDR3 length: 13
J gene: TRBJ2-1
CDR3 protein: ASRPRGSSYNEQF

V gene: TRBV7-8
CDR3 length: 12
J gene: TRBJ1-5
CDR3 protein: ASSLARDVQPQH

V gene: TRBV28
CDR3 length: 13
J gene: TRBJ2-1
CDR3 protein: ASSLEAGSYNEQF

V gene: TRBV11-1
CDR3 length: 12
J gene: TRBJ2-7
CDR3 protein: ASSLREKYYEQY

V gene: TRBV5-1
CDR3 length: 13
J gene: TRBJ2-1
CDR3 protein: ASSYRPGDYNEQF

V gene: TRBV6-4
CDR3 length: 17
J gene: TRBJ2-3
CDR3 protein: ASSDDDDGGFTSTDTQY

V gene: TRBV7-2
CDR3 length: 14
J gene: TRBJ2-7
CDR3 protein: ASSPIWDRVGGEQY

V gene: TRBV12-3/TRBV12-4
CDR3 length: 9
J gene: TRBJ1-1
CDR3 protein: ASSFGVTAF

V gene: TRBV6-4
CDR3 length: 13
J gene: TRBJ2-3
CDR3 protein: ASSGAGGGGDTQY

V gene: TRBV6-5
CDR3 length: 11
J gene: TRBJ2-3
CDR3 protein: ASSYGGTDTQY

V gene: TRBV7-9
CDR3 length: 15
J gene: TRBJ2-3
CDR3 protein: ASSNTPGQGNTDTQY

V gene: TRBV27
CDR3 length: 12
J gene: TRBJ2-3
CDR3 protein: ASKSTGVADTQY

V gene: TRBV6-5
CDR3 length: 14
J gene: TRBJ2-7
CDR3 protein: ASRPGYRGVFGEQY

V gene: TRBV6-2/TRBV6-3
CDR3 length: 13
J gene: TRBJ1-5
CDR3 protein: ASSYRVVGNQPQH

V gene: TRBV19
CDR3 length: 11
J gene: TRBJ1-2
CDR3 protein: ASSDNRGHGYT

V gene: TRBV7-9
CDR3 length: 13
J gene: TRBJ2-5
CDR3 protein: ASSRGTANEETQY

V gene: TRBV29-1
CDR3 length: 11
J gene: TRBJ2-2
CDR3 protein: SVYSSRSGELF

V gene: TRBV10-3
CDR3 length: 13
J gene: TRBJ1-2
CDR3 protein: AISESGRAVYGYT

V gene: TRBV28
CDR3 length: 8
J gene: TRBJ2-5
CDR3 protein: ASGPGTQY

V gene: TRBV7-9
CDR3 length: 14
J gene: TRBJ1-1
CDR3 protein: ASSSRDRGRDTEAF

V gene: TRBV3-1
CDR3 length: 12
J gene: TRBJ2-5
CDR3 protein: ASSQKSSHAGFN

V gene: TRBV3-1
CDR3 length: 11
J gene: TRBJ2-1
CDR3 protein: ASSSLLGDEQF

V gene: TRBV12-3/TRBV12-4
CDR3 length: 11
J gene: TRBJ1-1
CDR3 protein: ASSPGTATEAF

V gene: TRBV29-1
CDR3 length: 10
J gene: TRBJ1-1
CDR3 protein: STQTGGTEAF

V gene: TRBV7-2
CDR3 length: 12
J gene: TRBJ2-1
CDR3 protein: ASSLVSPHNEQF

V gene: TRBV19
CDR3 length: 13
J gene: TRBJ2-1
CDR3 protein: ASTPSGGSYNEQF

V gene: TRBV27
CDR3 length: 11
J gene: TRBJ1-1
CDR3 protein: ASSLSVTTEAF

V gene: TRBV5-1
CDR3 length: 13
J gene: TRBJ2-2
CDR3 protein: ASSHALANTGELF

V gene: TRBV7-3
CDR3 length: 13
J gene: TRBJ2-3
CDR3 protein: ASSFPDKSTDTQY

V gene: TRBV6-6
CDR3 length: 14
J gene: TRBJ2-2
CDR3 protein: ASSFVAGGYPGELF

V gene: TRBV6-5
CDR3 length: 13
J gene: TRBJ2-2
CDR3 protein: ASSPRGSNTGELF

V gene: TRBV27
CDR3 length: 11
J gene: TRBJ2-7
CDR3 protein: ASSPSWGYEQY

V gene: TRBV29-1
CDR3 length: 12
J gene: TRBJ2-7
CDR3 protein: SVTGEGTTYEQY

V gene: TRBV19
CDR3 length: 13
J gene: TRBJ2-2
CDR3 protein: ASSTLPGAAGELF

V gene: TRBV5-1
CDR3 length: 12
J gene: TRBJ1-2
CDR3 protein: ASSFDGDVSGYT